One and the same sample provided the 28 T cell receptor beta chains below, sequenced in a study of T cells in women clearing cervical HPV infection. Clones were sequenced by immunoSEQ multiplex PCR, and TCRdb holds only the in-frame ones, with some missing. The table lists 31,000 or so clones. Sequenced sample: blood buffy coat. The receptors originated from a woman between 18 and 69 years old with a cervical HPV16 infection that either progressed to CIN3+ or cleared (not recorded which).

Note on this clone: The CDR3 is cut off 3 residues early in the read; its end comes from the germline J gene. The V and J genes are TRBV6-2 or TRBV6-3 and TRBJ1-1; D remains ambiguous. CDR3 length: 12 residues. Germline CDR1 reads MNHEY; CDR2 reads SVGEGT. Between the trimmed V and J ends, which lost 5 bases and 2 bases, there was a span of 6 bases. The CDR3 bases that were read are TGTGCCAGCAGTCCTTTTAACACTGAA. Encoded protein: CASSPFNTE. The CDR3 reads in full as CASSPFNTEAFF.

Concerning this clone itself: The CDR3 end falls 3 residues outside the read, so it is completed with the germline J gene. The chain is built from TRBV7-2 and TRBJ2-3; D unresolved. Germline V gene data show CDR1 as SGHTA and CDR2 as FQGNSA. The CDR3 loop spans 14 amino acids. Partial CDR3 DNA: TGTGCCAGCAGCTTAGATTTGACATTGCAGACG. Its protein product is CASSLDLTLQT. The complete CDR3 sequence is CASSLDLTLQTQYF.

For this clone: Read coverage stops 3 residues before the CDR3 terminus; the germline J gene supplies the remainder. V and J are TRBV25-1 and TRBJ2-3; 10 bases map to TRBD2. The CDR3 covers 16 residues. From germline, CDR1 is MGHDK and CDR2 SYGVNS. V dropped 5 bases and J dropped 2; count of bases not matched to a gene: 7. CDR3 DNA (partial): TGTGCCAGCAGTCCGCCGACTAGCGGGTTCACAGATACG. It translates to CASSPPTSGFTDT. The entire CDR3 reads CASSPPTSGFTDTQYF.

Concerning this clone itself: At one boundary the junction diverges from the germline segment, which might be a read error. Sequencing ends 3 residues short of the CDR3 end; the germline J gene provides the rest. This chain links TRBV7-7 with TRBJ2-5; 13 bases are a match to TRBD2. This CDR3 has 17 residues. CDR1 and CDR2 from the germline V gene are SSHAT and FNYEAQ (reference sequence). The sequenced CDR3 bases are TGTGCTAGCAGCCACCGGACTAGCGGGAGTGCGCGAGAGACC. Amino acid sequence: CASSHRTSGSARET. The whole CDR3 protein is CASSHRTSGSARETQYF.

A word on this clone: The missing CDR3 end, 3 residues past where the read stops, is filled in from the germline J gene. The rearrangement uses TRBV11-2 and TRBJ2-5; D may be TRBD2 (7 bases). This CDR3 comprises 15 residues. From germline, CDR1 is SGHAT and CDR2 FQNNGV. Trimming removed 1 base from V and 3 bases from J, with 12 bases in between. CDR3 region: CASSLGGLAEETQYF. The covered CDR3 bases are TGTGCCAGCAGCTTAGGGGGGCTAGCGGAAGAGACC.

Incomplete CDR3 DNA: TGTGCCAGCAGCCGAGGGGGAGAGAACGAG. Its translation: CASSRGGENE. Given in full, the CDR3 is CASSRGGENEQYF. This chain links TRBV2 with TRBJ2-7, with D possibly matching TRBD1 (6 bases). From the germline J gene comes the end of the CDR3, since the read stops 3 residues before it. Per the germline V gene, CDR1 is SNHLY and CDR2 is FYNNEI. The V end lost 6 bases, the J end lost 5 bases, and 14 bases lay between the germline ends. The CDR3 length is 13 residues.

In regard to this clone: The observed sequence ends 3 residues before the CDR3 terminus, with the missing tail filled in from the germline J gene. V is TRBV16 and J is TRBJ2-5, with 9 bases fitting TRBD1. The junction had 7 bases not matched to a gene; V was cut back by 1 base and J by 4 bases. The CDR3 is 16 residues long. Germline CDR1 reads KGHSY; CDR2 reads FQNENV. The CDR3 DNA, read in part, is TGTGCCAGCAGCCAATACGTGACAGGGGGAGGAGAGACC. Translation gives CASSQYVTGGGET. In full, the CDR3 reads CASSQYVTGGGETQYF.

As concerns this clone: The read falls 3 residues short of the CDR3 end, and the missing part is taken from the germline J gene. This chain connects TRBV5-6 to TRBJ1-4; the D gene is possibly TRBD1 (5 bases). CDR3 size: 15 residues. V lost 4 bases, J lost 5 bases, and 15 bases lay in between. Germline CDR1 SGHDT, CDR2 YYEEEE. The CDR3 spells CASSGASGWNEKLFF. Partial CDR3 DNA: TGTGCCAGCAGCGGAGCCTCAGGGTGGAATGAAAAA.

Details on this clone: The read gets to within 3 residues of the CDR3 end, and the germline J gene fills in the rest. This sequence joins TRBV5-4 and TRBJ1-2; 7 bases map to TRBD1. Germline-derived CDR1 and CDR2 are SGHNT and YYREEE (reference sequence). The CDR3 is 13 residues long. Trimming cost V 4 bases and J 5 bases; bases outside gene matches: 5. Here the CDR3 reads CASSGQGEYGYTF. The DNA read from the CDR3 is TGTGCCAGCAGCGGTCAGGGGGAGTATGGC. The complete variable domain, with remaining parts taken from reference TRBV5-4 and TRBJ1-2, reads ETGVTQSPTHLIKTRGQQVTLRCSSQSGHNTVSWYQQALGQGPQFIFQYYREEENGRGNFPPRFSGLQFPNYSSELNVNALELDDSALYLCASSGQGEYGYTFGSGTRLTVV.

To note about this clone: With the read ending 3 residues before the CDR3 end, the germline J gene is used to fill in that end. The V and J genes are TRBV7-3 and TRBJ2-1, with TRBD2 as a possible D gene (7 bases). The CDR3 loop spans 15 amino acids. Trimming pared 5 bases from V and 5 bases from J, leaving 16 bases between. The germline CDR1 and CDR2 sequences are SGHTA and FQGTGA. The DNA read from the CDR3 is TGTGCCAGCAGCCTATCCGGCGGGGGCAACAATGAG. It translates to CASSLSGGGNNE. The CDR3 in its entirety is CASSLSGGGNNEQFF.

A remark on this clone: The observed sequence ends 3 residues before the CDR3 terminus, with the missing tail filled in from the germline J gene. V is TRBV19 and J is TRBJ1-2; unclear D gene. V was shortened by 2 bases and J by 4 bases, with 11 bases between the two germline ends. Per the germline V gene, CDR1 is LNHDA and CDR2 is SQIVND (reference sequence). There are 14 residues in the CDR3. The covered CDR3 bases are TGTGCCAGTAGTATAAACAGTTGGAGCTATGGC. This sequence encodes CASSINSWSYG. The complete CDR3 sequence is CASSINSWSYGYTF.

Note on this clone: The sequence runs out 3 residues before the end of the CDR3; the remainder is reconstructed from the germline J gene. The rearrangement joins TRBV28 to TRBJ2-7; unclear D gene. The CDR3 is made up of 12 amino acids. V lost 3 bases and J lost 6, with 9 bases in between. CDR1 and CDR2 from the germline V gene are MDHEN and SYDVKM. CDR3 bases read: TGTGCCAGCAGTTTTAACCCTAGCGAG. Its protein product is CASSFNPSE. The entire CDR3 sequence reads CASSFNPSEQYF.

Details on this clone: The missing CDR3 end, 3 residues past where the read stops, is filled in from the germline J gene. The V call is TRBV11-2, the J call TRBJ2-7; unclear D gene. Looked up from germline, CDR1 is SGHAT and CDR2 is FQNNGV. The CDR3 is 11 residues long. Deletions cut 5 bases from V and 4 bases from J, with 6 bases between. The CDR3 spells CASSPRYEQYF. The sequenced part of the CDR3 DNA is TGTGCCAGCAGCCCCCGGTACGAG.

About this clone: The read is 3 residues too short to cover the CDR3 end, so that end is filled in from the germline J gene. The rearrangement links TRBV20-1 to TRBJ2-1, with 9 bases that match TRBD2. CDR1 is DFQATT, CDR2 SNEGSKA, per germline (reference sequence). CDR3 size: 15 residues. With 6 bases clipped from V and 4 bases from J, the junction kept 10 bases outside the gene matches. The CDR3 loop is CSASSGSSFYNEQFF. The CDR3 bases that were read are TGCAGTGCAAGTAGCGGGAGTAGTTTTTACAATGAG.

Comment on this clone: The missing CDR3 end, 3 residues past where the read stops, is filled in from the germline J gene. The chain links TRBV6-2 or TRBV6-3 to TRBJ1-2; 8 positions match TRBD1. V lost 7 bases, J lost 3 bases, and 7 bases stayed unmatched. The CDR3 spans 14 residues. Per germline, CDR1 MNHEY and CDR2 SVGEGT. The CDR3 DNA, read in part, is TGTGCCAGCACCAACCAGGGGGCGTACTATGGC. Protein sequence: CASTNQGAYYG. The whole CDR3 region reads CASTNQGAYYGYTF.

Remarks on this clone: The CDR3 goes on 3 residues after the read ends, and that part is filled in from the germline J gene. V usage is TRBV19 and J usage is TRBJ2-7, with TRBD2 matching 7 bases. Germline V gene sequence: CDR1 LNHDA, CDR2 SQIVND (reference sequence). The CDR3 has 15 amino acids. V dropped 5 bases and J dropped 2; count of bases not matched to a gene: 9. This CDR3 reads CASSQRAGVPYEQYF. CDR3 DNA (partial): TGTGCCAGTAGTCAACGGGCGGGAGTTCCCTACGAG. Combining the CDR3 with reference TRBV19 and TRBJ2-7 gives the whole variable domain DGGITQSPKYLFRKEGQNVTLSCEQNLNHDAMYWYRQDPGQGLRLIYYSQIVNDFQKGDIAEGYSVSREKKESFPLTVTSAQKNPTAFYLCASSQRAGVPYEQYFGPGTRLTVT.

A remark on this clone: Read sequence stops 3 residues before the CDR3 end, and the germline J gene provides the missing end. The chain employs TRBV27 and TRBJ2-5; TRBD2 aligns across 14 bases. Germline CDR1 MNHEY, CDR2 SMNVEV (reference sequence). Germline trimming cut 4 bases from V and 6 bases from J; bases unmatched to any gene: 10. This CDR3 spans 17 amino acids. Incomplete CDR3 DNA: TGTGCCAGCAGTTCGTGGACTAGCGGGAGGTTTAGGAAGACC. Translation: CASSSWTSGRFRKT. The complete CDR3 reads CASSSWTSGRFRKTQYF.

As for this clone: With the read ending 3 residues before the CDR3 end, the germline J gene is used to fill in that end. The V call is TRBV19, the J call TRBJ1-1; possibly TRBD1 for D (6 bases). The germline V gene has CDR1 LNHDA and CDR2 SQIVND (reference sequence). V dropped 4 bases and J dropped 0 bases, with 18 bases sitting between them. There are 17 residues in the CDR3. CDR3 DNA (partial): TGTGCCAGTAGTACCACCCGTAAGACAGGACTGAACACTGAA. Translating gives CASSTTRKTGLNTE. The CDR3 in its entirety is CASSTTRKTGLNTEAFF.

On this clone itself: The CDR3 extends 3 residues past the end of the read, so its final part is completed from the germline J gene. The V call is TRBV6-1, the J call TRBJ2-3; 9 bases agree with TRBD2. Trimming removed 4 bases from V and 2 bases from J; junction bases left unmatched: 4. The CDR3 spans 15 residues. The germline CDR1 and CDR2 sequences are MNHNS and SASEGT. CDR3: CASSVSGSTTDTQYF. The DNA read from the CDR3 is TGTGCCAGCAGTGTTAGCGGGAGTACCACAGATACG.

Comment on this clone: Coverage ceases 3 residues before the CDR3 finishes, and the germline J gene fills in the end. The chain is built from TRBV7-8 and TRBJ1-5; D call uncertain. V lost 2 bases and J lost 1, with 3 bases in between. CDR1 is SGHVS and CDR2 is FQNEAQ in the germline V gene. CDR3 length: 13 amino acids. The CDR3 spells CASSLSSNQPQHF. The CDR3 DNA, read in part, is TGTGCCAGCAGCTTATCAAGCAATCAGCCC. The variable domain in full, with the rest retrieved from reference TRBV7-8 and TRBJ1-5, is GAGVSQSPRYKVAKRGQDVALRCDPISGHVSLFWYQQALGQGPEFLTYFQNEAQLDKSGLPSDRFFAERPEGSVSTLKIQRTQQEDSAVYLCASSLSSNQPQHFGDGTRLSIL.

CDR3 residues: CSARRTGDTEAFF. CDR3 bases read: TGCAGTGCTAGAAGGACAGGGGACACTGAA. The chain joins TRBV20-1 to TRBJ1-1; 9 bases are shared with TRBD1. The sequence runs out 3 residues before the end of the CDR3; the remainder is reconstructed from the germline J gene. Unmatched junction bases numbered 1, after V lost 2 bases and J lost 3 bases. This CDR3 has 13 residues. From germline, CDR1 is DFQATT and CDR2 SNEGSKA (reference sequence).

A note on this clone: Read sequence stops 3 residues before the CDR3 end, and the germline J gene provides the missing end. The V and J genes are TRBV20-1 and TRBJ1-2; TRBD1 matches at 8 bases. The germline CDR1 and CDR2 sequences are DFQATT and SNEGSKA (reference sequence). This CDR3 is built from 14 residues. The part of the CDR3 DNA that was read is TGCAGTGCTAGAGATCATCGACAGGGGTTGGGC. It codes for CSARDHRQGLG. The CDR3 in full is CSARDHRQGLGYTF.

Concerning this clone: The read terminates 3 residues before the CDR3 end, so the remaining end is supplied by the germline J gene. The V and J genes are TRBV6-2 or TRBV6-3 and TRBJ2-3; 11 bases are a match to TRBD2. With V trimmed by 11 bases and J by 1 base, 2 bases remained unmatched. The CDR3 extends over 13 amino acids. In germline, CDR1 is MNHEY, CDR2 SVGEGT. The CDR3 sequence is CAGSGGGTDTQYF. The DNA read from the CDR3 is TGTGCCGGTAGCGGGGGGGGCACAGATACG.

Regarding this clone: With the read ending 3 residues before the CDR3 end, the germline J gene is used to fill in that end. The V gene is TRBV5-1, the J gene TRBJ2-1, with TRBD2 identical over 7 bases. Germline lookup yields CDR1 SGHRS and CDR2 YFSETQ. V shed 2 bases, J shed 5 bases, and the junction held 10 bases outside the gene matches. The CDR3 loop spans 16 amino acids. The DNA read from the CDR3 is TGCGCCAGCAGCTTTTCAAGGGGAGGGCTAAACAATGAG. Its protein is CASSFSRGGLNNE. The complete CDR3 protein is CASSFSRGGLNNEQFF.

Regarding this clone: The CDR3 is cut off 3 residues early in the read; its end comes from the germline J gene. The chain joins TRBV30 to TRBJ2-1, with D possibly being TRBD1 or TRBD2 (6 bases each). There are 14 residues in the CDR3. CDR1 and CDR2 (germline): GTSNPN, SVGIG (reference sequence). V lost 4 bases to trimming and J lost 4 bases, with 14 bases between them. The CDR3 bases that were read are TGTGCCTGGATGCGGGACATAACATACAATGAG. Its protein product is CAWMRDITYNE. The CDR3 as a whole reads CAWMRDITYNEQFF.

In the case of this clone: The read comes to an end 3 residues before the CDR3 does, leaving the germline J gene to fill in the end. The chain uses TRBV23-1 and TRBJ1-2, with D possibly TRBD1 on 6 matching bases. TRBV23-1 is an open reading frame, and its role is uncertain. CDR3 length: 14 amino acids. The CDR3 sequence: CASSRGQIYNDYTF. The CDR3 DNA, read in part, is TGCGCCAGCAGCCGTGGACAGATCTACAATGAC.

Turning to this clone: The CDR3 extends 3 residues past the end of the read, so its final part is completed from the germline J gene. The gene calls are TRBV7-8 and TRBJ2-1; 10 bases align to TRBD1. From germline, CDR1 is SGHVS and CDR2 FQNEAQ. This CDR3 has 17 residues. V shed 6 bases, J shed 0 bases, and the junction held 8 bases outside the gene matches. This CDR3 is CASRETGGPGSYNEQFF. Incomplete CDR3 DNA: TGTGCCAGCAGAGAGACAGGGGGCCCCGGCTCCTACAATGAG.

A remark on this clone: The CDR3 end lies 3 residues beyond the end of the read and is filled in from the germline J gene. The gene calls are TRBV28 and TRBJ2-7, with D unresolved. The CDR3 is 13 amino acids. V shed 3 bases and J shed 3 bases, with 9 bases lying between them. The germline CDR1 and CDR2 sequences are MDHEN and SYDVKM. The CDR3 sequence: CASSFSRIYEQYF. The covered CDR3 bases are TGTGCCAGCAGTTTTAGTAGAATCTACGAG.